Listed here are 8 T cell receptor beta chains from one sample, sequenced in a study of shared T cell receptors in the human thymus. Repertoires were generated with immunoSEQ multiplex PCR, while TCRdb's copy carries only in-frame clones and drops some. The profile shows about 380,000 clones, roughly 94% of them singletons. The sequencing sample was made of thymocytes. The source of these receptors is a human donor.

The chain links TRBV19 to TRBJ2-7; possibly TRBD1 for D (6 bases). From germline, CDR1 is LNHDA and CDR2 SQIVND (reference sequence). The CDR3 loop spans 15 amino acids. With 3 bases removed from V and 0 bases from J, the gap between germline ends came to 12 bases. The CDR3 here is CASSMDRLSSYEQYF. The CDR3 DNA is TGTGCCAGTAGTATGGACAGACTAAGCTCCTACGAGCAGTACTTC.

This chain connects TRBV11-2 to TRBJ2-2; D is uncertain. Trimming stripped 3 bases from V and 1 base from J, with 15 bases between. The CDR3 consists of 17 residues. CDR1 and CDR2 from the germline V gene are SGHAT and FQNNGV. CDR3 sequence: CASSLGPGGVNTGELFF. The DNA of the CDR3 is TGTGCCAGCAGCTTGGGCCCGGGCGGAGTGAACACCGGGGAGCTGTTTTTT.

Notes on this clone: One end of the junction is discordant with germline, which a read error may explain. This chain uses TRBV6-1 with TRBJ2-7; D unclear. The CDR3 is made up of 10 amino acids. In germline, CDR1 is MNHNS, CDR2 SASEGT. The CDR3, as DNA: TGTGCCAGCAGTGAATACGAGCAGTGCTTC. Protein sequence: CASSEYEQCF.

The rearrangement joins TRBV16 to TRBJ2-1; D is uncertain. CDR3 length equals 15 residues. Trimming removed 0 bases at V and 1 base at J, with 7 bases between. Germline lookup yields CDR1 KGHSY and CDR2 FQNENV. For the CDR3, the DNA is TGTGCCAGCAGCCAATCGAACGATTCCTACAATGAGCAGTTCTTC. Translation: CASSQSNDSYNEQFF.

The chain has TRBV19 and TRBJ2-7; TRBD1 is a possible D gene (6 bases). Trimming took 5 bases from V and 2 from J, leaving 19 bases between them. This CDR3 has 16 residues. Germline CDR1 LNHDA, CDR2 SQIVND (reference sequence). CDR3 nucleotide sequence: TGTGCCAGTAGTCTAACCGACAGCCAGGGGACCTACGAGCAGTACTTC. This encodes CASSLTDSQGTYEQYF.

This clone was found once. The chain has TRBV6-1 and TRBJ1-1; D might be TRBD1 (5 bases). V shed 8 bases and J shed 6 bases, with 22 bases lying between them. Per germline, CDR1 MNHNS and CDR2 SASEGT. This CDR3 comprises 15 residues. CDR3 DNA sequence: TGTGCCAGCGTCGTTGGGGGGATGAGGGAGGCTGAAGCTTTCTTT. It translates to CASVVGGMREAEAFF.

J is TRBJ2-7 and V is TRBV15; D assignment may be TRBD1 or TRBD2 (5 bases each). The V and J ends lost 3 bases and 0 bases respectively, with 12 bases between them. Germline-derived CDR1 and CDR2 are LNHNV and YYDKDF (reference sequence). The CDR3 length is 15 residues. The CDR3 sequence is CATSRRGPFSYEQYF. DNA of the CDR3: TGTGCCACCAGCAGGAGGGGACCCTTCTCCTACGAGCAGTACTTC. The whole variable domain, filled in from reference TRBV15 and TRBJ2-7, reads DAMVIQNPRYQVTQFGKPVTLSCSQTLNHNVMYWYQQKSSQAPKLLFHYYDKDFNNEADTPDNFQSRRPNTSFCFLDIRSPGLGDTAMYLCATSRRGPFSYEQYFGPGTRLTVT.

This chain connects TRBV27 to TRBJ2-3, with 13 positions matching TRBD2. Looked up from germline, CDR1 is MNHEY and CDR2 is SMNVEV (reference sequence). V dropped 7 bases and J dropped 4; count of bases not matched to a gene: 11. The CDR3 has 17 residues. CDR3 sequence: CASKGLAGIRMSDTQYF. CDR3 coding DNA: TGTGCCAGCAAGGGACTAGCGGGAATTCGGATGTCAGATACGCAGTATTTT.